This entry features one T cell receptor beta chain sequence. Its antigen is not identified. This entry belongs to a study of blood T cells in healthy people across ages. Study findings and constraints: Roughly linear declines in TCR beta diversity per million T cells occurred with age.

Donors were systemically healthy Caucasian individuals from Russia aged roughly 6 to 100 years. Primed by a sample-barcoded 5' primer and a J-beta primer mix, a second PCR proceeded for about 7 to 12 cycles. Each of the cDNA molecules was tagged by a template-switch adaptor with 12 random nucleotides. TCRdb reanalysed the 5' RACE reads using MiXCR and keeps one entry per CDR3 protein. This sample yields more than 550,000 distinct CDR3 sequences, of which around a fifth are seen a single time; less than 25% belongs to the top ten. This receptor was taken from an older man in good health. Sequenced material: blood.

CDR3 in DNA: TGTGCCAGCAGAAAAGAGTATACCGGGGAGCTGTTTTTT. Its translation: CASRKEYTGELFF. The rearrangement uses TRBV12-3 or TRBV12-4 and TRBJ2-2; D is undetermined. The CDR3 runs 13 residues. Trimming pared 6 bases from V and 5 bases from J, leaving 10 bases between.